Below, one T cell receptor beta chain is given with its context. The antigen remains unidentified. The PCR had 60 Vbeta and 13 Jbeta primers. Measured with immunoSEQ multiplex PCR; TCRdb has only the in-frame clones, and not every one. Of approximately 150,000 clones listed, about 75% were seen once; the top ten hold just under 6.5%. These data come from a study of cytomegalovirus exposure and HLA in healthy donors. As for the study in general: Falling in the Caucasian-associated ancestry cluster were 65% to 90% of approximately 400 genotyped donors.

Points from the study as a whole: CMV antigen specificity of three CMV-associated chains was confirmed in vitro. TCR beta chain V- and J-gene trimming was linked, in a later analysis, to a missense variant in DCLRE1C. In a later analysis, about 17,000 TCR beta sequences were associated with HLA alleles at 0.05 false discovery rate.

This TCR was sampled from a man aged 40-50 years in good health and CMV-seropositive. The sample taken for sequencing was PBMCs.

CDR3 loop: CASSIRSYLFDQPQHF. DNA for the CDR3: TGTGCCAGTAGTATCCGATCCTACTTATTCGATCAGCCCCAGCATTTT. The chain carries TRBV19 and TRBJ1-5; D is uncertain. This CDR3 spans 16 amino acids. V lost 3 bases and J 5 bases, leaving 17 bases between the germline ends. CDR1 and CDR2 from the germline V gene are LNHDA and SQIVND (reference sequence).